These 7 T cell receptor beta chains came from one sample sequenced in a study of B cell selection in AIRE deficiency. Sorting defined conventional CD4 T cells as CD4+CD127+. Profiled with immunoSEQ multiplex PCR; TCRdb holds only in-frame clones, not every one. This repertoire shows about 21,000 clones, around 97% found once; its top ten account for around 0.17%. Input material: conventional CD4+ T cells sorted from PBMCs. These receptors came from a human donor with AIRE deficiency.

J is TRBJ2-7 and V is TRBV19, with a possible D match to TRBD1 (5 bases). The CDR3 totals 13 residues. Germline loops: CDR1 LNHDA, CDR2 SQIVND (reference sequence). Trimming pared 6 bases from V and 5 bases from J, leaving 14 bases between. For the CDR3, the DNA is TGTGCCAGTAGCCCGCAGGGTACCCACGAGCAGTACTTC. Translation: CASSPQGTHEQYF.

This clone was counted only a few times. This chain joins TRBV5-6 and TRBJ1-2; D remains unclear. V shed 0 bases and J shed 4 bases, with 4 bases lying between them. CDR1 and CDR2 from the germline V gene are SGHDT and YYEEEE. CDR3 length equals 12 residues. The CDR3 nucleotides are TGTGCCAGCAGCTTGGGGGCCTATGGCTACACCTTC. Translation gives CASSLGAYGYTF.

This chain connects TRBV28 to TRBJ1-5; 9 bases line up with TRBD1. Germline trimming cut 2 bases from V and 6 bases from J; bases unmatched to any gene: 2. Germline lookup yields CDR1 MDHEN and CDR2 SYDVKM. The CDR3 consists of 14 residues. CDR3 nucleotides: TGTGCCAGCAGTTTAGGACAGGGGTTTCAGCCCCAGCATTTT. Translated, it gives CASSLGQGFQPQHF.

The V gene is TRBV13, the J gene TRBJ2-3; D ambiguous. Trimming left V 3 bases short and J 3 bases short, with 7 bases between. CDR3 size: 13 residues. The germline CDR1 and CDR2 sequences are PRHDT and FYEKMQ (reference sequence). The CDR3 nucleotides read TGTGCCAGCAGCTTCCCCCTAACAGATACGCAGTATTTT. Protein product: CASSFPLTDTQYF. Full variable domain (rest looked up from reference TRBV13 and TRBJ2-3): AAGVIQSPRHLIKEKRETATLKCYPIPRHDTVYWYQQGPGQDPQFLISFYEKMQSDKGSIPDRFSAQQFSDYHSELNMSSLELGDSALYFCASSFPLTDTQYFGPGTRLTVL.

This clone is a singleton in its sample. The chain carries TRBV15 and TRBJ2-7; no reliable D call. Trimming shortened V by 0 bases and J by 3 bases, and 9 bases separated the two germline ends. CDR1 is LNHNV, CDR2 YYDKDF, per germline (reference sequence). This CDR3 spans 14 amino acids. CDR3 in amino acids: CATSRDQLSYEQYF. CDR3 sequence (DNA): TGTGCCACCAGCAGAGATCAACTGAGCTACGAGCAGTACTTC.

The CDR3, as DNA: TGTGCCAGCAGCTTGGGCACAGGGTTTTACAATGAGCAGTTCTTC. Protein sequence: CASSLGTGFYNEQFF. V gene TRBV5-6 combines with J gene TRBJ2-1; the D gene is possibly TRBD1 (6 bases). CDR3 length: 15 amino acids. Trimming took off 0 bases at V and 4 bases at J, with 11 bases between the two ends. Germline V gives CDR1 SGHDT, CDR2 YYEEEE.

The chain combines TRBV5-1 with TRBJ2-3; D possibly matches TRBD1 or TRBD2 (5 bases each). Trimming left V 3 bases short and J 4 bases short, with 21 bases between. The CDR3 length is 17 residues. Per germline, CDR1 SGHRS and CDR2 YFSETQ. As DNA, the CDR3 is TGCGCCAGCAGCTGGAAGGTCCCGGGACCCGGCTCAGATACGCAGTATTTT. Encoded protein: CASSWKVPGPGSDTQYF.